This T cell receptor beta chain comes out of a study of Ad26.COV2.S vaccination and SARS-CoV-2 variants. Whole-study context: Sample donor was a member of the COV1001 Ad26.COV2.S trial arm. Dosing was one shot or two shots 56 days apart. Study-level findings and limits: Vaccinees reportedly had broad spike-specific CD8+ and CD4+ T cell responses.

The CDR3 sequence is 17 residues long. Germline CDR1 and CDR2: SGHTA and FQGNSA. With 3 bases removed from V and 3 bases from J, the gap between germline ends came to 17 bases. Regarding treatment: around 19 received Ad26.COV2.S at low or high dose, single or two shots; roughly five received placebo; per-sample allocation not given. Sample collection was performed on day 63 after the first vaccine or placebo injection. Details on this clone: Its target is unknown.

Only in-frame clones appear in the TCRdb table, and some are missing; sequencing was by immunoSEQ multiplex PCR. The table lists roughly 680,000 clones, around 92% of them singletons. The chain carries TRBV7-2 and TRBJ1-4; possible D gene TRBD1, 6 bases. The clonotype originates from a person aged 18 to 59 who received the Ad26.COV2.S COVID-19 vaccine or a placebo. Sequences were derived from peripheral blood, sampled in a trial of Ad26.COV2.S vaccine versus placebo. The CDR3 coding sequence is TGTGCCAGCAGCTTGTATCCAGGGGATCGAGCTAATGAAAAACTGTTTTTT. Amino acids: CASSLYPGDRANEKLFF.